These 4 T cell receptor beta chains originate from one sample sequenced in a study of blood T cell repertoires in COVID-19. Assay used: immunoSEQ multiplex PCR; TCRdb lists only in-frame clones, some missing. The sample has about 150,000 clones, approximately 82% seen once. Material for sequencing was peripheral blood. Receptors originate from a woman aged 45 to 65 with acute or convalescent COVID-19.

V is TRBV10-3 and J is TRBJ1-3; D might be TRBD1 (6 bases). The germline CDR1 and CDR2 sequences are ENHRY and SYGVKD. V lost 0 bases to trimming and J lost 2 bases, with 17 bases between them. The CDR3 loop spans 18 amino acids. CDR3 loop: CAISESLGSTGTGNTIYF. For the CDR3, the DNA is TGTGCCATCAGTGAGTCGTTAGGGTCTACAGGGACTGGAAACACCATATATTTT.

This sequence joins TRBV14 and TRBJ2-7, with 7 bases aligning to TRBD2. The V gene end was trimmed by 0 bases and the J gene end by 3 bases; junction bases not matched to a gene: 5. This CDR3 region has 15 residues. Germline assignment: CDR1 SGHDN and CDR2 FVKESK. The CDR3 sequence is CASSQEAGLFYEQYF. The CDR3 DNA reads TGTGCCAGCAGCCAAGAAGCGGGACTCTTCTACGAGCAGTACTTC.

The chain employs TRBV27 and TRBJ1-2; 9 nucleotides line up with TRBD1. The CDR3 runs 13 residues. The V and J ends lost 4 bases and 4 bases, in that order; junction bases with no gene match: 1. In germline, CDR1 is MNHEY, CDR2 SMNVEV (reference sequence). The CDR3 spells CASSWTGAYGYTF. CDR3 DNA: TGTGCCAGCAGTTGGACAGGGGCCTATGGCTACACCTTC.

A single count supports this clone. The J gene is TRBJ1-2, the V gene TRBV5-1, with a tentative D call TRBD1 (5 bases). The germline CDR1 and CDR2 sequences are SGHRS and YFSETQ. This CDR3 region has 13 residues. Trimming cost V 4 bases and J 5 bases, with 12 bases left between them. CDR3: CASSRTQVYGYTF. CDR3 coding DNA: TGCGCCAGCAGCCGCACACAGGTATATGGCTACACCTTC.